This T cell receptor beta chain was sequenced during a study of T cell responses to AZD1222 COVID-19 vaccine. Whole-study results and caveats: Close to half of spike-specific TCRs reportedly recognize unmutated variant regions. Just a handful of AZD1222 recipients tested seropositive at baseline. Two doses of AZD1222 preceded a rise in Spike-specific TCR breadth and depth. Clonal diversity may have been underestimated, and the donors were mostly white British, with more females than males.

The CDR3 extends over 16 amino acids. Trimming cost V 0 bases and J 8 bases, with 18 bases left between them. Germline values: CDR1 SGDLS, CDR2 YYNGEE. Of note for this clone: Its antigen is unknown.

TCRdb keeps only in-frame clones here, not all; method: immunoSEQ multiplex PCR. The sample records some 100,000 clones, about 89% being singletons. Sequenced here: peripheral blood, sampled on day 0 of AZD1222 vaccination. The TCR sequence derives from an adult in good health. The chain joins TRBV9 to TRBJ2-1; the D gene is possibly TRBD1 (5 bases). The CDR3 nucleotides are TGTGCCAGCAGCGTAGATAGTGGGGTGGGGCTGCATGAGCAGTTCTTC. Protein sequence: CASSVDSGVGLHEQFF. The full variable domain, in which reference TRBV9 and TRBJ2-1 provide the parts outside the CDR3, is DSGVTQTPKHLITATGQRVTLRCSPRSGDLSVYWYQQSLDQGLQFLIQYYNGEERAKGNILERFSAQQFPDLHSELNLSSLELGDSALYFCASSVDSGVGLHEQFFGPGTRLTVL.